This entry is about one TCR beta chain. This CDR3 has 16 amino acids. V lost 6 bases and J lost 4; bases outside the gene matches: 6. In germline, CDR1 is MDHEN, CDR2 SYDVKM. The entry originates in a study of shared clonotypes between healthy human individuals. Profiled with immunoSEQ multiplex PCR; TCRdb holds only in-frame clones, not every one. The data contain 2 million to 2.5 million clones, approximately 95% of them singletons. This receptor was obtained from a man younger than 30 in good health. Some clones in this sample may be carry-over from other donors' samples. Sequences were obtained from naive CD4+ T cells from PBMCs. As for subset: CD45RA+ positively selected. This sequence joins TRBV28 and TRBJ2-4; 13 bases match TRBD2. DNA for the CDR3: TGTGCCAGCAGCCCTATACTAGCGGGAGGGAAAAACATTCAGTACTTC. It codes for CASSPILAGGKNIQYF. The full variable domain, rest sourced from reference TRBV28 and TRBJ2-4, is DVKVTQSSRYLVKRTGEKVFLECVQDMDHENMFWYRQDPGLGLRLIYFSYDVKMKEKGDIPEGYSVSREKKERFSLILESASTNQTSMYLCASSPILAGGKNIQYFGAGTRLSVL.